This T cell receptor (beta chain) was retrieved from a study of cytomegalovirus exposure and HLA in healthy donors. Amplification used 60 Vbeta primers and 13 Jbeta primers. Assay used: immunoSEQ multiplex PCR; TCRdb lists only in-frame clones, some missing. The sample has about 270,000 clones, 70% to 90% seen once. The clonotype comes from a man aged 35 to 55 in good health and CMV-seropositive. Input material: PBMCs.

CDR3: CASTPTGYHEQFF. The CDR3 bases are TGTGCCAGTACCCCGACAGGTTACCATGAGCAGTTCTTC. This rearrangement joins TRBV19 to TRBJ2-1; tentative D call: TRBD1 (6 bases). The CDR3 is 13 residues long. The ends were cut back, 7 bases at V and 8 bases at J, with 15 bases in the middle. Germline loops: CDR1 LNHDA, CDR2 SQIVND (reference sequence).